Listed below are T cell receptor beta chains from one sample, sequenced in a study of blood T cell repertoires in COVID-19. Here immunoSEQ multiplex PCR was the method, and the copy in TCRdb shows in-frame clones only, minus some. The table lists 150,000 to 200,000 clones, about 85% of them singletons. Input material: peripheral blood. These receptors originate from a woman older than 75 with acute or convalescent COVID-19. Both conserved end residues are part of each CDR3. D genes are given only for firm matches. A row's size may be missing; if present it is once, few, many or a size class.

d_gene	v_gene	len	abundance	j_gene	CDR3nt	CDR3aa
TRBD2	TRBV9	19	-	TRBJ2-3	TGTGCCAGCAGCCCACGCCCCCGACTAGCGGGAGGGCCAAAAGATACGCAGTATTTT	CASSPRPRLAGGPKDTQYF
TRBD1	TRBV5-1	14	once	TRBJ1-2	TGCGCCAGCAGCTTGGTTGGGACAGGGTCTGGCTACACCTTC	CASSLVGTGSGYTF
TRBD1	TRBV19	15	-	TRBJ1-3	TGTGCCAGTAGTAACGGACAGGGGCTTGGAAACACCATATATTTT	CASSNGQGLGNTIYF
-	TRBV3-1/TRBV3-2	13	-	TRBJ1-5	TGTGAGAGCCGTGGGGGGGTCAGTCAGCCCCAGCATTTT	CESRGGVSQPQHF
TRBD2	TRBV5-1	14	-	TRBJ2-3	TGCGCCAGCAGCTCTAGCGGGGAGGGAGATACGCAGTATTTT	CASSSSGEGDTQYF
TRBD2	TRBV27	16	-	TRBJ2-3	TGTGCCAGCAGTTTAAATAGTCTAGCGGAGACAGATACGCAGTATTTT	CASSLNSLAETDTQYF
-	TRBV19	15	-	TRBJ1-4	TGTGCCAGTAAAGGGGGTTTGTCAACTAATGAAAAACTGTTTTTT	CASKGGLSTNEKLFF
TRBD1	TRBV5-4	15	-	TRBJ1-2	TGTGCCAGCAGCTTTTTTGACAGGGGGCGAAACGGCTACACCTTC	CASSFFDRGRNGYTF
-	TRBV20-1	10	-	TRBJ2-1	TGCAGTGCTATATACAATGAGCAGTTCTTC	CSAIYNEQFF
TRBD1	TRBV27	17	-	TRBJ1-6	TGTGCCAGCAGTGTACGGACAGGGGCCCCCTATAATTCACCCCTCCACTTT	CASSVRTGAPYNSPLHF
-	TRBV18	15	-	TRBJ2-3	TGTGCCAGCTCACCAGAGAACAGGAGCACAGATACGCAGTATTTT	CASSPENRSTDTQYF
-	TRBV19	13	once	TRBJ1-4	TGTGCCAGCTCAGGGTTGGCTAATGAAAAACTGTTTTTT	CASSGLANEKLFF
TRBD1	TRBV25-1	18	once	TRBJ2-3	TGTGCCAGCAGCGGACAGGGGGAAGAGCGGGGAAGCACAGATACGCAGTATTTT	CASSGQGEERGSTDTQYF
-	TRBV3-1/TRBV3-2	15	-	TRBJ2-7	TGTGCCAGCAGCCAACTCGAGGACTACTCCTACGAGCAGTACTTC	CASSQLEDYSYEQYF
-	TRBV24-1	13	-	TRBJ1-2	TGTGCCACCAGTGAACAGATCTTCTATGGCTACACCTTC	CATSEQIFYGYTF
-	TRBV6-5	12	once	TRBJ2-7	TGTGCCAGCAGTTCCGGAGGATACGAGCAGTACTTC	CASSSGGYEQYF
TRBD2	TRBV5-5	16	-	TRBJ2-3	TGTGCCAGCAGCTTGACTAGCGGGTTGAGCACAGATACGCAGTATTTT	CASSLTSGLSTDTQYF
TRBD2	TRBV19	16	few	TRBJ2-2	TGTGCCAGTAGTATCGGACTAGCGGCGTTCACCGGGGAGCTGTTTTTT	CASSIGLAAFTGELFF
-	TRBV9	15	-	TRBJ1-1	TGTGCCAGCAGCGTAGCTCCAGCGGCCAATACTGAAGCTTTCTTT	CASSVAPAANTEAFF
TRBD1	TRBV7-2	14	-	TRBJ1-6	TGTGCCAGCAGCTCCCGGGACAGCGGGTCACCCCTCCACTTT	CASSSRDSGSPLHF
TRBD1	TRBV19	13	-	TRBJ2-5	TGTGCCAGTAGGAACAGGGGCCAAGAGACCCAGTACTTC	CASRNRGQETQYF
TRBD1	TRBV7-9	16	-	TRBJ2-2	TGTGCCAGCAGCTTATGGGACAGGGGGTTCACCGGGGAGCTGTTTTTT	CASSLWDRGFTGELFF
-	TRBV12-3/TRBV12-4	12	-	TRBJ1-5	TGTGCCAGCAGCTGGGAGAATCAGCCCCAGCATTTT	CASSWENQPQHF
TRBD1	TRBV4-1	15	-	TRBJ1-1	TGCGCCAGCAGCGATAGGGGACAGGGACGAACTGAAGCTTTCTTT	CASSDRGQGRTEAFF
TRBD1	TRBV6-6	13	-	TRBJ1-2	TGTGCCAGCAGCTCACAGGGGCTCTATGGCTACACCTTC	CASSSQGLYGYTF
-	TRBV19	14	-	TRBJ2-2	TGTGCCAGTAGAGCGGGTTCGAACACCGGGGAGCTGTTTTTT	CASRAGSNTGELFF
-	TRBV7-9	15	-	TRBJ1-3	TGTGCCAGCACAGCCCAGGCGGGACGAGGAAACACCATATATTTT	CASTAQAGRGNTIYF
-	TRBV3-1/TRBV3-2	12	few	TRBJ1-5	TGTGCCAGCAGCCAAGAGGGGAGTCCCCAGCATTTT	CASSQEGSPQHF
-	TRBV6-2/TRBV6-3	15	-	TRBJ1-5	TGTGCCAGCAGTCGCGGACAGCTACGCAATCAGCCCCAGCATTTT	CASSRGQLRNQPQHF
TRBD1	TRBV9	15	-	TRBJ2-2	TGTGCCAGCAGCGCGGGGACAGGGAGGGCCGGGGAGCTGTTTTTT	CASSAGTGRAGELFF
-	TRBV7-9	14	-	TRBJ1-5	TGTGCCAGCAGCTCGACAGCCGGGAATCAGCCCCAGCATTTT	CASSSTAGNQPQHF
TRBD2	TRBV4-1	16	once	TRBJ2-1	TGCGCCAGCAGCCAAGATCTAGCGGGAGCCTACAATGAGCAGTTCTTC	CASSQDLAGAYNEQFF
TRBD2	TRBV9	16	-	TRBJ2-5	TGTGCCAGCAGCGTAGGGGCGGGGGGACTACAAGAGACCCAGTACTTC	CASSVGAGGLQETQYF
-	TRBV5-5	15	few	TRBJ2-7	TGTGCCAGCGGTATCACCGGGCAGGCAGGGTACGAGCAGTACTTC	CASGITGQAGYEQYF
-	TRBV14	12	-	TRBJ2-7	TGTGCCAGCAGACGATCCTACGGGGAGCAGTACTTC	CASRRSYGEQYF
-	TRBV7-2	15	-	TRBJ1-5	TGTGCCAGCAGCTTAAACAGGGATAGCAATCAGCCCCAGCATTTT	CASSLNRDSNQPQHF
TRBD2	TRBV4-1	15	-	TRBJ2-1	TGCGCCAGCAGCCAGGTGGGGCTAGCGGGGAATGAGCAGTTCTTC	CASSQVGLAGNEQFF
TRBD2	TRBV11-2	15	-	TRBJ2-2	TGTGCCAGCAGCTTAGAGCGGGAGCGCACCGGGGAGCTGTTTTTT	CASSLERERTGELFF
TRBD2	TRBV24-1	15	-	TRBJ2-7	TGTGCCACCAGTGATTTCGCGGGGGGTACGTACGAGCAGTACTTC	CATSDFAGGTYEQYF
TRBD1	TRBV7-2	15	-	TRBJ1-1	TGTGCCAGCAGCTACTACGGACAGGGGAACACTGAAGCTTTCTTT	CASSYYGQGNTEAFF
TRBD2	TRBV29-1	16	-	TRBJ2-1	TGCAGCGTTGACTACCCCCCTAGCGGGAGAGTGTATGAGCAGTTCTTC	CSVDYPPSGRVYEQFF
TRBD1	TRBV9	15	few	TRBJ1-6	TGTGCCAGCAGCGGAGGCGGACAGGGGAATTCACCCCTCCACTTT	CASSGGGQGNSPLHF
-	TRBV4-1	13	-	TRBJ2-2	TGCGCCAGCAGCGTCGAGGAGGGCGGGGAGCTGTTTTTT	CASSVEEGGELFF
-	TRBV6-1	12	once	TRBJ2-7	TGTGCCAGCAGTGAAACGGGCTACGAGCAGTACTTC	CASSETGYEQYF
-	TRBV6-6	15	-	TRBJ1-3	TGTGCCAGCAGTTCTCGGGTCTCCGCGGGAAACACCATATATTTT	CASSSRVSAGNTIYF
TRBD1	TRBV10-3	15	once	TRBJ2-1	TGTGCCATCAGTGAGTTTAGACAGGGTACGGATGAGCAGTTCTTC	CAISEFRQGTDEQFF
TRBD1	TRBV24-1	16	-	TRBJ2-2	TGTGCCACCAGTGATCTGGGACAGAGAAACACCGGGGAGCTGTTTTTT	CATSDLGQRNTGELFF
TRBD1	TRBV7-8	14	few	TRBJ1-1	TGTGCCAGCAGCTGGGACAGGGTGGTGACTGAAGCTTTCTTT	CASSWDRVVTEAFF
-	TRBV6-1	14	-	TRBJ1-2	TGTGCCAGCAGTGAAGTACCACAGTTCTATGGCTACACCTTC	CASSEVPQFYGYTF
-	TRBV5-1	15	-	TRBJ2-5	TGCGCCAGCAGCTTGGCATGGGGCAGTGGAGAGACCCAGTACTTC	CASSLAWGSGETQYF
TRBD1	TRBV6-5	15	-	TRBJ1-4	TGTGCCAGCAGTTACTCCGACAGGGGAGATGAAAAACTGTTTTTT	CASSYSDRGDEKLFF
TRBD1	TRBV11-2	13	-	TRBJ1-1	TGTGCCAGCAGCCCAGGGACAGACCGAGAAGCTTTCTTT	CASSPGTDREAFF
-	TRBV14	13	-	TRBJ2-7	TGTGCCAGCAGCCAGGGCAGGGCCTACGAGCAGTACTTC	CASSQGRAYEQYF
-	TRBV5-1	15	-	TRBJ2-1	TGCGCCAGCAGCTGGGTTACAGGGTCCTACAATGAGCAGTTCTTC	CASSWVTGSYNEQFF
TRBD2	TRBV5-1	17	-	TRBJ2-1	TGCGCCAGCAGCGGGGACTCGCGGGGGGGCTCCTACAATGAGCAGTTCTTC	CASSGDSRGGSYNEQFF